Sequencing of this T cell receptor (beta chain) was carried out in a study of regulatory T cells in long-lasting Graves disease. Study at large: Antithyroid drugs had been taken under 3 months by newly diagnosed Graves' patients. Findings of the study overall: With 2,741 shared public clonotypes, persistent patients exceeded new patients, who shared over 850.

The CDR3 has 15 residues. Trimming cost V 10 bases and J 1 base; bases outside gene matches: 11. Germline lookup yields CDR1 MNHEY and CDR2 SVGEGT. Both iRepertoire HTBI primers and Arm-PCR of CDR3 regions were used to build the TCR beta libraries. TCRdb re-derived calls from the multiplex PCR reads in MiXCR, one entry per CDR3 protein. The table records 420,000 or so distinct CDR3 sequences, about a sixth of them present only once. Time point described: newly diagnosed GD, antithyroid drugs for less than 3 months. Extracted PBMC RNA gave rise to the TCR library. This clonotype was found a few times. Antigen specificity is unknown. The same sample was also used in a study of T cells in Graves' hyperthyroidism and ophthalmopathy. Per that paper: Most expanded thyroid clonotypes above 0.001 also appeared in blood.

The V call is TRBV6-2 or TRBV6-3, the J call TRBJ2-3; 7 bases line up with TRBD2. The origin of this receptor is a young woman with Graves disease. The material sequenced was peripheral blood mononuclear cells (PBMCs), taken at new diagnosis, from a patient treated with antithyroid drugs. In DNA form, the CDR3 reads TGTGCCACCAAAGGGAGGGACCCTGGCACAGATACGCAGTATTTT. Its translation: CATKGRDPGTDTQYF.